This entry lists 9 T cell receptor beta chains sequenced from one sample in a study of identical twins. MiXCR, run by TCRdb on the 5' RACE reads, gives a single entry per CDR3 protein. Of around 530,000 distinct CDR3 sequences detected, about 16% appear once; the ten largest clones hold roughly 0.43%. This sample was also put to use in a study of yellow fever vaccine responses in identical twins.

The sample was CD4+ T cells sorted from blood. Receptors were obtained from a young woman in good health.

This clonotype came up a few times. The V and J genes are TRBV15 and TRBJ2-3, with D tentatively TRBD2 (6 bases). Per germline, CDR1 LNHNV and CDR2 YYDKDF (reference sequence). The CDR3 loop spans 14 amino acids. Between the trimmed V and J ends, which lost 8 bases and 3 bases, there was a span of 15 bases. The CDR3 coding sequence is TGTGCCACCGGAATGTGGGGGGAGACAGATACGCAGTATTTT. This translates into CATGMWGETDTQYF.

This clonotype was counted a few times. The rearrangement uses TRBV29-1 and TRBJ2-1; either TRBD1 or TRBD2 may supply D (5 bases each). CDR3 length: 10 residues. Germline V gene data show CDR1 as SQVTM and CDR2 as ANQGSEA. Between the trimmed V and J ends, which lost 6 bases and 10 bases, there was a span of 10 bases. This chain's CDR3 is CSVDGTEQFF. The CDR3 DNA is TGCAGCGTGGATGGGACCGAGCAGTTCTTC.

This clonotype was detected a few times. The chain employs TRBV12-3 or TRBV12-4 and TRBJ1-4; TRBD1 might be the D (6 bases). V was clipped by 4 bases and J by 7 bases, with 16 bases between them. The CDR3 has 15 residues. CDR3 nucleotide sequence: TGTGCCAGCAGTTCACAGGGCCGGTGGGGTGAAAAACTGTTTTTT. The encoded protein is CASSSQGRWGEKLFF.

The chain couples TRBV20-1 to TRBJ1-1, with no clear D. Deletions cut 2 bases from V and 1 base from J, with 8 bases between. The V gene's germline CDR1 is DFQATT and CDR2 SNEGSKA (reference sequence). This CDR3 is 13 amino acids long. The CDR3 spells CSARNAGNTEAFF. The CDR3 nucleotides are TGCAGTGCTAGAAATGCAGGGAACACTGAAGCTTTCTTT.

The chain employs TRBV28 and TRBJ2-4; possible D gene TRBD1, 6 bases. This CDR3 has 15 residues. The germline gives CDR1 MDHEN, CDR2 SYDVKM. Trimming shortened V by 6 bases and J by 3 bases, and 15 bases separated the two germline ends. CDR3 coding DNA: TGTGCCAGCAGAACGGGACAACTGGGCAAAAACATTCAGTACTTC. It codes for CASRTGQLGKNIQYF.

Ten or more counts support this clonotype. The CDR3 spells CATSDLRKGANTGELFF. In DNA, the CDR3 is TGTGCCACCAGTGATTTGCGGAAGGGCGCGAACACCGGGGAGCTGTTTTTT. The chain links TRBV24-1 to TRBJ2-2; D unclear. With 0 bases removed from V and 0 bases from J, the gap between germline ends came to 10 bases. Per germline, CDR1 KGHDR and CDR2 SFDVKD. This CDR3 has 17 amino acids.

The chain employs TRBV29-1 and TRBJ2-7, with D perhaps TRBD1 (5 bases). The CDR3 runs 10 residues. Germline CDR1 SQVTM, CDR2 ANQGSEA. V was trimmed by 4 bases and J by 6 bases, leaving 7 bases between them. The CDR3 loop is CSVGGLEQYF. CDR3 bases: TGCAGCGTTGGGGGCCTCGAGCAGTACTTC.

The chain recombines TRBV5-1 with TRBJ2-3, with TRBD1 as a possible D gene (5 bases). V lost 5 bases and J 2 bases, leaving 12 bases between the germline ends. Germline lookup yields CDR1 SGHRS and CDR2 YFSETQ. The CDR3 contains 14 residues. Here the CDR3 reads CASRGGAPTDTQYF. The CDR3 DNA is TGCGCCAGCAGGGGTGGGGCTCCCACAGATACGCAGTATTTT.

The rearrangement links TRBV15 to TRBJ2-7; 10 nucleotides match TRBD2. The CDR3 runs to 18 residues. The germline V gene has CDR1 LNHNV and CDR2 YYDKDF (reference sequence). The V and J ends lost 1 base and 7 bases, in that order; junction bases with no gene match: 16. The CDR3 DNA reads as TGTGCCACCAGCAGAGTCAGGACAGGGACTAGCGACTTGTGGGAGCAGTACTTC. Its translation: CATSRVRTGTSDLWEQYF.